The clone carrying this T cell receptor beta chain was recorded at least ten times. Its target is not known. CDR1 and CDR2 (germline): LGHNA, YSLEER. The CDR3 runs 16 residues. V was pared by 1 base and J by 7 bases, with 16 bases between. Attachment of unique molecular identifiers was made to individual cDNA molecules. From the 5' RACE reads, TCRdb called clonotypes with MiXCR, one entry per CDR3 protein. Altogether 50,000 to 70,000 distinct CDR3 sequences are present, roughly 10% being singletons, with the ten largest covering 8.6%. This entry is derived from a study of early T cells in non-severe SARS-CoV-2 infection. Across the study: Unsorted whole blood bulk RNA was sequenced, with unpaired chains. Notes on the study in general: The study's VDJdb matching favored anti-spike CD8 responses and missed private and CD4 specificities.

The sample comprised whole blood. This chain uses TRBV4-3 with TRBJ2-2; D tentatively reads TRBD1 or TRBD2 (5 bases each). This sequence originates from an adult who was a healthcare worker with PCR-confirmed SARS-CoV-2 infection or an uninfected control (not recorded which). The CDR3 protein is CASSQVLGEKGGELFF. DNA of the CDR3: TGCGCCAGCAGCCAAGTGTTGGGGGAAAAGGGCGGGGAGCTGTTTTTT.